The rows below give T cell receptor beta chains drawn from one sample of a study of OX40 agonist ivuxolimab in advanced cancers. Data came from immunoSEQ multiplex PCR; TCRdb stores just in-frame clones and leaves some out. The table includes approximately 71,000 clones, just under 95% detected once. Here the sequenced sample was CD4+ or CD8+ T cells sorted from blood, taken in a trial of the OX40 agonist ivuxolimab. Receptors were obtained from an adult with an advanced solid tumor such as melanoma, head and neck, liver or kidney cancer. Each CDR3 is given with its conserved first and last residue. The order of the fields is D gene, clone size, J gene, V gene, CDR3 protein, CDR3 DNA. The D gene is left open where the match is weak. Size values are once, few and many counts, or a class for expanded clones, and some rows have none.

NA,NA,TRBJ2-7,TRBV4-2,CASSQDYPGGSYEQYF,TGTGCCAGCAGCCAAGATTACCCCGGCGGATCTTACGAGCAGTACTTC
NA,once,TRBJ1-4,TRBV19,CASSSAGTWQEKLFF,TGTGCCAGTAGCTCCGCGGGGACGTGGCAAGAAAAACTGTTTTTT
TRBD1,NA,TRBJ1-1,TRBV7-9,CASSLAQGADTEAFF,TGTGCCAGCAGCTTAGCGCAGGGGGCGGACACTGAAGCTTTCTTT
NA,NA,TRBJ1-1,TRBV19,CASSLQGLNTEAFF,TGTGCCAGTAGCCTCCAGGGGCTGAACACTGAAGCTTTCTTT
TRBD2,NA,TRBJ2-3,TRBV7-9,CASTPPGGPEDTQYF,TGTGCCAGCACCCCGCCGGGGGGGCCAGAAGATACGCAGTATTTT
TRBD1,NA,TRBJ2-3,TRBV4-3,CASSQGDRGFTDTQYF,TGCGCCAGCAGCCAAGGGGACAGGGGGTTCACAGATACGCAGTATTTT
TRBD1,NA,TRBJ1-4,TRBV2,CASSDVAGGQVVEGEKLFF,TGTGCCAGCAGTGATGTGGCGGGGGGACAGGTAGTCGAAGGTGAAAAACTGTTTTTT
TRBD2,NA,TRBJ2-5,TRBV4-1,CASSLTSGGLKETQYF,TGCGCCAGCAGCCTCACTAGCGGGGGCCTAAAAGAGACCCAGTACTTC
NA,NA,TRBJ1-5,TRBV5-5,CASSSTVINQPQHF,TGTGCCAGCAGCTCGACAGTGATAAATCAGCCCCAGCATTTT
NA,NA,TRBJ1-1,TRBV6-5,CASSYSLAYAEAFF,TGTGCCAGCAGTTACTCTCTAGCGTACGCTGAAGCTTTCTTT
NA,NA,TRBJ2-7,TRBV2,CASREGRRSYEQYF,TGTGCCAGCAGGGAGGGGCGCCGTTCCTACGAGCAGTACTTC
NA,NA,TRBJ2-7,TRBV19,CASSWGRRGEQYF,TGTGCCAGTAGTTGGGGCCGAAGAGGGGAGCAGTACTTC
NA,NA,TRBJ2-1,TRBV10-3,CAISGRNEQFF,TGTGCCATCAGTGGGAGGAATGAGCAGTTCTTC
TRBD2,NA,TRBJ2-5,TRBV19,CATTPSGRGMETQYF,TGTGCCACCACCCCAAGCGGGAGAGGGATGGAGACCCAGTACTTC
NA,NA,TRBJ2-7,TRBV10-1,CASLNLRGGPYEQYF,TGCGCCAGTTTAAATTTAAGGGGGGGACCCTACGAGCAGTACTTC
TRBD2,NA,TRBJ2-1,TRBV11-2,CASSLGLAGGPSNEQFF,TGTGCCAGCAGCTTGGGGCTAGCGGGGGGGCCCTCCAATGAGCAGTTCTTC
NA,NA,TRBJ1-2,TRBV11-2,CASSPTGGAGPYHNYGYTF,TGTGCCAGCAGCCCAACGGGTGGGGCAGGGCCCTACCATAACTATGGCTACACCTTC
TRBD1,NA,TRBJ1-4,TRBV10-3,CAISEKGQGAREKLFF,TGTGCCATCAGTGAGAAAGGACAGGGGGCCCGAGAAAAACTGTTTTTT
NA,NA,TRBJ2-1,TRBV29-1,CSVDVGRDGNEQFF,TGCAGCGTTGATGTGGGCAGGGATGGGAATGAGCAGTTCTTC
TRBD2,NA,TRBJ2-1,TRBV19,CASNLGLAVSSYNEQFF,TGTGCCAGTAACCTGGGACTAGCGGTCAGCTCCTACAATGAGCAGTTCTTC